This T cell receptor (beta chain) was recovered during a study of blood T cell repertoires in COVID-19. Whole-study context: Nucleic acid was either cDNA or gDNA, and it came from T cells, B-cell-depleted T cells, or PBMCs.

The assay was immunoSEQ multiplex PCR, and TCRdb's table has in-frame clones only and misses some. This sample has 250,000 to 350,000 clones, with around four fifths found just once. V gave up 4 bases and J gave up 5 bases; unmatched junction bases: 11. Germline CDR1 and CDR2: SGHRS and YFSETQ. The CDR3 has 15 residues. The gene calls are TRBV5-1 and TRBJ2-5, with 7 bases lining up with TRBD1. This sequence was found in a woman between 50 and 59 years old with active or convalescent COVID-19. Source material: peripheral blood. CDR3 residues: CASSLSPGQKETQYF. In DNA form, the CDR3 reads TGCGCCAGCAGCCTGAGTCCGGGACAGAAGGAGACCCAGTACTTC. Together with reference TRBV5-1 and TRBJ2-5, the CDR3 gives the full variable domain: KAGVTQTPRYLIKTRGQQVTLSCSPISGHRSVSWYQQTPGQGLQFLFEYFSETQRNKGNFPGRFSGRQFSNSRSEMNVSTLELGDSALYLCASSLSPGQKETQYFGPGTRLLVL.